This entry lists 13 T cell receptor beta chains sequenced from one sample in a study of blood T cell repertoires in COVID-19. Data came from immunoSEQ multiplex PCR; TCRdb stores just in-frame clones and leaves some out. The sample lists over 300,000 clones, approximately 82% occurring once. What was sequenced was peripheral blood. Source of these receptors: a woman aged 50 to 60 with acute or convalescent COVID-19.

This chain uses TRBV4-2 with TRBJ1-5; the match to TRBD1 covers 7 bases. The germline gives CDR1 LGHNA, CDR2 YNFKEQ. The trim removed 1 base at V and 5 bases at J, leaving 5 bases unmatched. The CDR3 consists of 15 residues. The CDR3 region is CASSQAGGFDQPQHF. The DNA for the CDR3 is TGTGCCAGCAGCCAAGCAGGGGGTTTTGATCAGCCCCAGCATTTT.

The chain employs TRBV3-1 (or the pseudogene TRBV3-2) and TRBJ2-7, with 8 bases that match TRBD1. V was pared by 1 base and J by 3 bases, with 5 bases of the junction left unmatched. This CDR3 region has 15 residues. Germline CDR1 is LGHDT and CDR2 is YNNKEL (reference sequence). The CDR3 protein is CASSQVGQGFYEQYF. DNA of the CDR3: TGTGCCAGCAGCCAAGTCGGACAGGGTTTCTACGAGCAGTACTTC.

In its sample, this clone was seen once. This sequence joins TRBV10-3 and TRBJ1-5; weak D call: TRBD1 (5 bases). Germline values: CDR1 ENHRY, CDR2 SYGVKD. Trimming left V 2 bases short and J 7 bases short, with 18 bases between. This CDR3 has 16 amino acids. This CDR3 reads CAISERAGWVGQPQHF. CDR3 nucleotides: TGTGCCATCAGTGAGCGTGCAGGGTGGGTGGGCCAGCCCCAGCATTTT.

This clone was seen a few times. This sample also contains other DNA sequences that code for the same CDR3. The chain links TRBV6-6 to TRBJ1-1; 11 bases fit TRBD1. The V gene end was trimmed by 7 bases and the J gene end by 3 bases; junction bases not matched to a gene: 4. CDR1 MNHNY and CDR2 SVGAGI come from the germline V gene (reference sequence). The CDR3 has 14 amino acids. CDR3 nucleotides: TGTGCCAGCACCCGGGACAGGGGGTACACTGAAGCTTTCTTT. It translates to CASTRDRGYTEAFF.

The CDR3 here is CASSEESEGTEAFF. Written as DNA, the CDR3 is TGTGCCAGCAGTGAGGAGTCAGAAGGCACTGAAGCTTTCTTT. The genes are TRBV6-4 and TRBJ1-1; D is undetermined. CDR1 MRHNA and CDR2 SNTAGT come from the germline V gene. Trimming left V 3 bases short and J 4 bases short, with 12 bases between. The CDR3 consists of 14 residues.

This clone occurred once. The chain uses TRBV4-2 and TRBJ2-1; 10 bases match TRBD2. There are 16 residues in the CDR3. Trimming at V came to 2 bases and at J to 4 bases, leaving 5 bases not matched to a gene. Germline loops: CDR1 LGHNA, CDR2 YNFKEQ. The CDR3 DNA follows: TGTGCCAGCAGCCAATCTGGACTAGCGGAATACAATGAGCAGTTCTTC. The encoded protein is CASSQSGLAEYNEQFF.

As to this clone: At one end, the junction sequence differs from germline, possibly due to a read error. The chain has TRBV6-2 or TRBV6-3 and TRBJ2-2; a weak D match, TRBD2 (6 bases). The length of the CDR3 is 16 residues. CDR1 and CDR2 from the germline V gene are MNHEY and SVGEGT. CDR3 sequence (DNA): TGTGCCAGCAGTTACGCCCCAGGGAGGAACGCCGGGGAGCTGTTTTTT. Amino acids: CASSYAPGRNAGELFF.

The gene calls are TRBV23-1 and TRBJ2-1; the match to TRBD1 covers 9 bases. TRBV23-1 is sorted into the ORF group, with uncertain function. With 1 base clipped from V and 10 bases from J, the junction kept 20 bases outside the gene matches. The CDR3 is made up of 19 amino acids. CDR3 sequence (DNA): TGCGCCAGCAGTCAATTTAGGGTTCGTACAGGGGGCTTCAGCTGCGAGCAGTTCTTC. This translates into CASSQFRVRTGGFSCEQFF.

This clone was seen only once. The chain recombines TRBV28 with TRBJ1-2, with unresolved D. The germline CDR1 and CDR2 sequences are MDHEN and SYDVKM. The CDR3 is made up of 12 amino acids. The V end was cut by 3 bases, the J end by 2 bases, with 4 bases between. CDR3 in DNA: TGTGCCAGCAGTTTCCGGAACTATGGCTACACCTTC. This translates into CASSFRNYGYTF.

This clone was found once. The chain recombines TRBV6-1 with TRBJ1-5, with D perhaps TRBD1 (5 bases). Germline CDR1 is MNHNS and CDR2 is SASEGT. The V gene lost 1 base and the J gene lost 4 bases, with 11 bases spanning the gap. The length of the CDR3 is 15 residues. CDR3 region: CASSEGQGWNQPQHF. As DNA, the CDR3 is TGTGCCAGCAGTGAAGGGCAGGGTTGGAATCAGCCCCAGCATTTT.

The chain joins TRBV27 to TRBJ1-5; 8 bases line up with TRBD1. CDR1 and CDR2 from the germline V gene are MNHEY and SMNVEV (reference sequence). J gave up 7 bases and V 5 bases, and 7 bases lay outside the gene matches. This CDR3 is 14 amino acids long. CDR3 residues: CASSPDRGTQPQHF. The DNA for the CDR3 is TGTGCCAGCAGTCCTGACAGGGGTACACAGCCCCAGCATTTT.

A few counts support this clone. The chain couples TRBV7-9 to TRBJ2-7; weak D call: TRBD1 (5 bases). Germline V CDR1 and CDR2: SEHNR, FQNEAQ (reference sequence). V gave up 5 bases and J gave up 4 bases, with 9 bases separating them. This CDR3 comprises 12 residues. CDR3 in amino acids: CASSQGGYEQYF. CDR3 coding DNA: TGTGCCAGCAGCCAGGGCGGTTACGAGCAGTACTTC. Full variable domain (rest looked up from reference TRBV7-9 and TRBJ2-7): DTGVSQNPRHKITKRGQNVTFRCDPISEHNRLYWYRQTLGQGPEFLTYFQNEAQLEKSRLLSDRFSAERPKGSFSTLEIQRTEQGDSAMYLCASSQGGYEQYFGPGTRLTVT.

This rearrangement joins TRBV19 to TRBJ1-5; a weak D match, TRBD1 (6 bases). CDR1 LNHDA and CDR2 SQIVND come from the germline V gene (reference sequence). The length of the CDR3 is 15 residues. With 0 bases removed from V and 4 bases from J, the gap between germline ends came to 10 bases. The chain's CDR3 is CASSIDLQGNQPQHF. The CDR3 DNA reads TGTGCCAGTAGTATAGATCTACAGGGTAATCAGCCCCAGCATTTT.